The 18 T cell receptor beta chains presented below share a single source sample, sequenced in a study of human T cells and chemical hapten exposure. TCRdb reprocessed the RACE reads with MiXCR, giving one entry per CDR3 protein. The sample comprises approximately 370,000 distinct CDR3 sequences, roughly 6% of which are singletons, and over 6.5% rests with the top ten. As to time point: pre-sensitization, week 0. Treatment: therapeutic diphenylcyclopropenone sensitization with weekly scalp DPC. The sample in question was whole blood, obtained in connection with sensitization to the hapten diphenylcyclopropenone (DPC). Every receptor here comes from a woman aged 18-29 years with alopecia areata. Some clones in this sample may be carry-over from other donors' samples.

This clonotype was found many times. CDR3 DNA: TGTGCCAGCAGTCAATCCGGGACAGGGGTATTGGGCACTGAAGCTTTCTTT. It specifies CASSQSGTGVLGTEAFF. The V gene is TRBV6-5, the J gene TRBJ1-1; 10 nucleotides line up with TRBD1. CDR1 and CDR2 (germline): MNHEY, SVGAGI. Losses at the gene ends were 5 bases for V and 4 bases for J; bases not matched to a gene: 13. There are 17 residues in the CDR3.

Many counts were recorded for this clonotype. The CDR3 DNA sequence: TGTGCCAGCAGCTTAATTTCAGGGAAGGAGACTGAAGCTTTCTTT. Residues: CASSLISGKETEAFF. The chain has TRBV7-9 and TRBJ1-1; D is perhaps TRBD1 (5 bases). Germline V lookup: CDR1 SEHNR, CDR2 FQNEAQ (reference sequence). V was pared by 2 bases and J by 5 bases, with 15 bases between. The CDR3 runs 15 residues.

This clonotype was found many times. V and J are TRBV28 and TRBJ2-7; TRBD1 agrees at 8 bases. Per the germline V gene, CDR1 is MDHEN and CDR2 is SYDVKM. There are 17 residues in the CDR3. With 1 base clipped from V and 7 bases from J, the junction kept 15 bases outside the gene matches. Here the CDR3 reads CASSLFLTAGGAGEQYF. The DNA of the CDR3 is TGTGCCAGCAGTTTATTCCTCACGGCAGGGGGCGCGGGGGAGCAGTACTTC.

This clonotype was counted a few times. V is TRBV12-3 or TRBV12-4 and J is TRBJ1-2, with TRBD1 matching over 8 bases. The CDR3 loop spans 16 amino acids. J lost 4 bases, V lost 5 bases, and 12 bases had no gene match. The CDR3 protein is CASSLDRDSIFYGYTF. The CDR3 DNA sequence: TGTGCCAGCAGTCTGGACAGGGATTCCATTTTCTATGGCTACACCTTC.

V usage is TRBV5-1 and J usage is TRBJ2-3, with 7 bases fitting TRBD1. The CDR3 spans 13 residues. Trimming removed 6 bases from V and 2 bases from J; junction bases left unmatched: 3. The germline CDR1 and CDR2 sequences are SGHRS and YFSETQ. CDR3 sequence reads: CASKGAYTDTQYF. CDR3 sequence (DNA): TGCGCCAGCAAGGGGGCTTACACAGATACGCAGTATTTT.

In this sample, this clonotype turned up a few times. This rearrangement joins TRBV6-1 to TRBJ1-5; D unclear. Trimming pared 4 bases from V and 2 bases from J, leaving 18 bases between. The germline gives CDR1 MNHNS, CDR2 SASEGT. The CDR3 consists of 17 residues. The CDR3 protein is CASSAAASRAGNQPQHF. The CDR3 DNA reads TGTGCCAGCAGTGCTGCTGCGTCCCGGGCGGGCAATCAGCCCCAGCATTTT.

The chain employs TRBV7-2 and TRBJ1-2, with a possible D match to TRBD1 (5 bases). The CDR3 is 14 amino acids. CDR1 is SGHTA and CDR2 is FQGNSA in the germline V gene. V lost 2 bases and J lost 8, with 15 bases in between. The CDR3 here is CASSLRDPYGGYTF. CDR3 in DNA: TGTGCCAGCAGCTTAAGGGACCCCTACGGGGGCTACACCTTC. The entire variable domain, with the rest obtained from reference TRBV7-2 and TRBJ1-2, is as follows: GAGVSQSPSNKVTEKGKDVELRCDPISGHTALYWYRQSLGQGLEFLIYFQGNSAPDKSGLPSDRFSAERTGGSVSTLTIQRTQQEDSAVYLCASSLRDPYGGYTFGSGTRLTVV.

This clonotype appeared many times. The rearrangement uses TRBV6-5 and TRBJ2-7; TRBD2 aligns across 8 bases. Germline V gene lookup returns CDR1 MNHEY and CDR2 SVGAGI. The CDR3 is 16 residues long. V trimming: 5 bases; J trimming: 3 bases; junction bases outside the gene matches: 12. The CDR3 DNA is TGTGCCAGCAGTCCCGTGGGGGCGGGGGGACTCTACGAGCAGTACTTC. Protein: CASSPVGAGGLYEQYF.

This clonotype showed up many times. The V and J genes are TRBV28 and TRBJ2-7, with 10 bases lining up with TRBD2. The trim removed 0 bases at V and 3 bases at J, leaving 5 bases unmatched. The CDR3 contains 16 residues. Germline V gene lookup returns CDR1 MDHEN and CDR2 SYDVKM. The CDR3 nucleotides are TGTGCCAGCAGTTTATGGAAAGCGGGGGGGAACTACGAGCAGTACTTC. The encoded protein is CASSLWKAGGNYEQYF.

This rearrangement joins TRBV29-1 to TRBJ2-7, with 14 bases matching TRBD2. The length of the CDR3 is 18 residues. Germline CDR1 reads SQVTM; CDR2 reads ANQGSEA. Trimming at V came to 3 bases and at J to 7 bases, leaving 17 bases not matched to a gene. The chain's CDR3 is CSVDRYGTSGGHLTEQYF. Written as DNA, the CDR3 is TGCAGCGTTGATCGCTACGGGACTAGCGGGGGCCACCTGACGGAGCAGTACTTC.

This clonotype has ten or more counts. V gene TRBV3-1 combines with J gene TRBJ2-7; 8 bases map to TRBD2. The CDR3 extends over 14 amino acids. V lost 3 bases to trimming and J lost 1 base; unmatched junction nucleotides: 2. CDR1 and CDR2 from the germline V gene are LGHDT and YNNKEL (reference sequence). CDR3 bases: TGTGCCAGCAGCCATAGCGGGGATTCCTACGAGCAGTACTTC. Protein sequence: CASSHSGDSYEQYF.

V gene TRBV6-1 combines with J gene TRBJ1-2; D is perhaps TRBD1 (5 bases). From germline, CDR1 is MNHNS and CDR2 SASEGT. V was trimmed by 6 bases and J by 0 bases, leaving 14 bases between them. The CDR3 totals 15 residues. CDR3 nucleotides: TGTGCCAGCAGAACCGCCGGGGGGGCTAACTATGGCTACACCTTC. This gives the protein CASRTAGGANYGYTF.

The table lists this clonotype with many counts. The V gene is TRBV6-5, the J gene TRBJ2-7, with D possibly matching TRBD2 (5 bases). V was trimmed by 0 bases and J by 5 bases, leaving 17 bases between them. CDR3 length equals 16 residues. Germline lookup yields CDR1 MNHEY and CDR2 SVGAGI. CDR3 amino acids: CASSYSPGYEGNEQYF. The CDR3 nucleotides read TGTGCCAGCAGTTACTCGCCGGGGTATGAAGGGAACGAGCAGTACTTC.

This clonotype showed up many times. The CDR3 spells CASSSSGTGEKLFF. For the CDR3, the DNA is TGTGCCAGCAGTTCATCCGGGACGGGTGAAAAACTGTTTTTT. The rearrangement joins TRBV6-2 or TRBV6-3 to TRBJ1-4, with D perhaps TRBD1 (5 bases). CDR1 and CDR2 (germline): MNHEY, SVGEGT. Trimming shortened V by 4 bases and J by 7 bases, and 13 bases separated the two germline ends. CDR3 length: 14 amino acids.

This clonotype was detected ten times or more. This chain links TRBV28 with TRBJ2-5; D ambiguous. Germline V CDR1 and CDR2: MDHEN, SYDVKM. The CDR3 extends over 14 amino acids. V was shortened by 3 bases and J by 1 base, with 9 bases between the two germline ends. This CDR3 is CASSFWGTQETQYF. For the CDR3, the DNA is TGTGCCAGCAGTTTCTGGGGTACCCAAGAGACCCAGTACTTC.

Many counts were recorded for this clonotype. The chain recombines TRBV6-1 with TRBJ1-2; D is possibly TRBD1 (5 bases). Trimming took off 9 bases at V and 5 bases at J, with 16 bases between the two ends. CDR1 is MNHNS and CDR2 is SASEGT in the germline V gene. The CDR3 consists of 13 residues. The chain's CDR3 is CASPSGTGYGYTF. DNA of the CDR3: TGTGCCAGTCCTTCTGGAACAGGTTATGGCTACACCTTC.

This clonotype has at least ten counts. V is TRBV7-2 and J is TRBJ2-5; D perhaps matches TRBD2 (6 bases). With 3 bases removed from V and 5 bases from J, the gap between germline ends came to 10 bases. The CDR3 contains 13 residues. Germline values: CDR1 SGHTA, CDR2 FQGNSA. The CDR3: CASSFAGLETQYF. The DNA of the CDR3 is TGTGCCAGCAGCTTTGCGGGGTTGGAGACCCAGTACTTC. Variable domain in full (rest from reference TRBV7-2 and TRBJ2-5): GAGVSQSPSNKVTEKGKDVELRCDPISGHTALYWYRQSLGQGLEFLIYFQGNSAPDKSGLPSDRFSAERTGGSVSTLTIQRTQQEDSAVYLCASSFAGLETQYFGPGTRLLVL.

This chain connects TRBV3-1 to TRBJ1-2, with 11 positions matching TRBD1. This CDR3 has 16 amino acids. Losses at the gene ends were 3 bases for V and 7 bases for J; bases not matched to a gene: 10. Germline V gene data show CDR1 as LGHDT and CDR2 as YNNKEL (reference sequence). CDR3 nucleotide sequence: TGTGCCAGCAGCCACTCCGGGACAGGGGGACAGGGTGGCTACACCTTC. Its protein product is CASSHSGTGGQGGYTF.